The 30 T cell receptor beta chains in this list originate from one sample, sequenced in a study of T cell repertoires in cytomegalovirus infection (dated by TCRdb to 2018 to 2020). For sequencing, an Illumina HiSeq 1500 was employed. In-frame beta chains were kept once TCRdb had trimmed the public reads at Q25 with fastp and called clones with MiXCR. Here each entry gathers all rows of one CDR3 protein and keeps the most common genes and DNA. This sample comprises more than 200,000 distinct CDR3 sequences, 9.1% of them detected only once. Roughly 15% of the sample is in the top ten clones. Sequencing was done on a sample of PBMCs. All receptors come from a human donor in good health (CMV status not recorded). Some clones in this sample may be carry-over from other donors' samples.

This clonotype was detected many times. The chain couples TRBV28 to TRBJ2-1; D remains unclear. The germline V and J ends were trimmed by 3 bases and 11 bases, with 11 bases remaining between them. The germline CDR1 and CDR2 sequences are MDHEN and SYDVKM. The CDR3 contains 12 residues. Written as DNA, the CDR3 is TGTGCCAGCAGTTTGAGCGTAGGCCAGCAGTTCTTC. Amino acids: CASSLSVGQQFF.

The rearrangement joins TRBV12-5 to TRBJ1-5, with D tentatively TRBD1 (6 bases). V lost 1 base and J 4 bases, leaving 8 bases between the germline ends. The germline V gene has CDR1 LGHNT and CDR2 FRNRAP. CDR3 size: 14 residues. CDR3 sequence: CASGLGQANQPQHF. CDR3 DNA sequence: TGTGCTAGTGGTTTGGGACAGGCAAATCAGCCCCAGCATTTT.

This clonotype was counted many times. V is TRBV7-2 and J is TRBJ1-5; D ambiguous. Trimming took 5 bases from V and 6 from J, leaving 14 bases between them. The CDR3 contains 14 residues. The germline gives CDR1 SGHTA, CDR2 FQGNSA. The CDR3 spells CASSINGIGQPQHF. Here the CDR3 DNA reads TGTGCCAGCAGCATCAACGGGATAGGTCAGCCCCAGCATTTT.

This clonotype was counted at least ten times. The chain uses TRBV7-2 and TRBJ1-3; perhaps TRBD1 as D (6 bases). V gave up 4 bases and J gave up 4 bases, with 17 bases separating them. The CDR3 has 16 residues. Germline CDR1 and CDR2: SGHTA and FQGNSA. CDR3 DNA: TGTGCCAGCAGCTCCCCCGCTTGGAGGGGGGGAAACACCATATATTTT. Residues: CASSSPAWRGGNTIYF.

This clonotype was recorded many times. The chain recombines TRBV2 with TRBJ2-3; D is unclear. The CDR3 runs to 14 residues. The germline CDR1 and CDR2 sequences are SNHLY and FYNNEI. V lost 4 bases and J lost 0, with 8 bases in between. For the CDR3, the DNA is TGTGCCAGCAGTGTTTCGACCAGCACAGATACGCAGTATTTT. This codes for CASSVSTSTDTQYF.

Many counts were recorded for this clonotype. This chain joins TRBV11-3 and TRBJ1-5; TRBD1 agrees at 7 bases. Trimming removed 5 bases from V and 3 bases from J; junction bases left unmatched: 4. Germline loops: CDR1 SGHNT, CDR2 YENEEA. The CDR3 runs to 14 residues. CDR3: CASSPTGYNQPQHF. The CDR3 nucleotides are TGTGCCAGCAGCCCGACAGGGTACAATCAGCCCCAGCATTTT.

With respect to this clonotype: This may come from a read error, since a much larger clone is one base off. This chain links TRBV7-3 with TRBJ2-5; D is unclear. The CDR3 length is 15 residues. Trimming left V 3 bases short and J 5 bases short, with 16 bases between. CDR1 SGHTA and CDR2 FQGTGA come from the germline V gene. CDR3 region: CASSLGVRGMETQYF. The DNA for the CDR3 is TGTGCCAGCAGCTTGGGTGTGAGAGGAATGGAGACCCAGTACTTC.

This clonotype was observed at least ten times. The chain is built from TRBV7-2 and TRBJ2-7, with D perhaps being TRBD1 or TRBD2 (5 bases each). The length of the CDR3 is 15 residues. Germline CDR1 is SGHTA and CDR2 is FQGNSA. The germline V and J ends were trimmed by 2 bases and 6 bases, with 17 bases remaining between them. The CDR3 sequence is CASSLKVGPWAEQYF. In DNA form, the CDR3 reads TGTGCCAGCAGCTTAAAGGTGGGACCCTGGGCCGAGCAGTACTTC.

This clonotype was found many times. The chain uses TRBV7-2 and TRBJ1-6, with a tentative D call TRBD1 (5 bases). CDR1 is SGHTA and CDR2 is FQGNSA in the germline V gene. Trimming cost V 5 bases and J 10 bases, with 24 bases left between them. This CDR3 region has 17 residues. CDR3 nucleotide sequence: TGTGCCAGCAGCGGGGCCGACCCTTCAGTAAGGAAGTCACCCCTCCACTTT. Its translation is CASSGADPSVRKSPLHF.

This clonotype was observed a few times. The rearrangement uses TRBV20-1 and TRBJ2-1; D might be TRBD1 or TRBD2, each matching 5 bases. Germline V lookup: CDR1 DFQATT, CDR2 SNEGSKA (reference sequence). V was trimmed by 1 base and J by 15 bases, leaving 19 bases between them. This CDR3 has 13 amino acids. The CDR3 loop reads CSARAPPGTLTFF. DNA of the CDR3: TGCAGTGCTAGAGCCCCCCCCGGGACCCTTACGTTCTTC.

This clonotype was detected ten times or more. This chain joins TRBV7-2 and TRBJ1-6; D not certain. Germline CDR1 SGHTA, CDR2 FQGNSA. The CDR3 has 12 residues. V was clipped by 5 bases and J by 9 bases, with 8 bases between them. The CDR3 bases are TGTGCCAGCAGCCAGGACCTTTCACCCCTCCACTTT. Amino acid sequence: CASSQDLSPLHF. The full variable domain, its missing parts supplied by reference TRBV7-2 and TRBJ1-6, is GAGVSQSPSNKVTEKGKDVELRCDPISGHTALYWYRQSLGQGLEFLIYFQGNSAPDKSGLPSDRFSAERTGGSVSTLTIQRTQQEDSAVYLCASSQDLSPLHFGNGTRLTVT.

This clonotype was counted at least ten times. The chain couples TRBV7-2 to TRBJ2-1; tentatively, D is TRBD2 (6 bases). CDR1 SGHTA and CDR2 FQGNSA come from the germline V gene. CDR3 length: 18 residues. V gave up 1 base and J gave up 8 bases, with 24 bases separating them. CDR3 nucleotide sequence: TGTGCCAGCAGCTTAGGGCCTGGGCGGGCGGGAAGTAGGGATGAGCAGTTCTTC. Amino acid sequence: CASSLGPGRAGSRDEQFF.

This sequence joins TRBV5-1 and TRBJ1-2; maybe TRBD1 (6 bases). V lost 4 bases and J lost 4, with 11 bases in between. There are 13 residues in the CDR3. Germline CDR1 and CDR2: SGHRS and YFSETQ. The DNA of the CDR3 is TGCGCCAGCAGCCCACAGGGCCTCTATGGCTACACCTTC. Translated, it gives CASSPQGLYGYTF.

The V and J genes are TRBV7-2 and TRBJ2-2; D gene uncertain. Germline CDR1 reads SGHTA; CDR2 reads FQGNSA. The CDR3 consists of 14 residues. V lost 2 bases to trimming and J lost 2 bases, with 6 bases between them. For the CDR3, the DNA is TGTGCCAGCAGCTTATGGAGAAACACCGGGGAGCTGTTTTTT. Translating gives CASSLWRNTGELFF. Full variable domain (rest looked up from reference TRBV7-2 and TRBJ2-2): GAGVSQSPSNKVTEKGKDVELRCDPISGHTALYWYRQSLGQGLEFLIYFQGNSAPDKSGLPSDRFSAERTGGSVSTLTIQRTQQEDSAVYLCASSLWRNTGELFFGEGSRLTVL.

This clonotype was detected only a few times. The rearrangement uses TRBV6-2 or TRBV6-3 and TRBJ2-5, with D maybe TRBD1 (5 bases). The CDR3 length is 14 residues. V lost 1 base, J lost 7 bases, and 13 bases lay in between. Germline loops: CDR1 MNHEY, CDR2 SVGEGT. The chain's CDR3 is CASSYLDTSTTQYF. The CDR3 DNA sequence: TGTGCCAGCAGTTACTTGGACACCAGCACGACCCAGTACTTC.

V and J are TRBV6-5 and TRBJ2-7; D perhaps matches TRBD1 (6 bases). CDR1 MNHEY and CDR2 SVGAGI come from the germline V gene. The CDR3 extends over 14 amino acids. Trimming removed 5 bases at V and 7 bases at J, with 18 bases between. In DNA, the CDR3 is TGTGCCAGCAGTCCCCACAGGGTGCGCTTGGAGCAGTACTTC. Amino acid sequence: CASSPHRVRLEQYF.

This clonotype was observed a few times. This chain joins TRBV19 and TRBJ1-1; D perhaps matches TRBD1 (6 bases). Trimming removed 5 bases at V and 4 bases at J, with 20 bases between. Germline lookup yields CDR1 LNHDA and CDR2 SQIVND (reference sequence). This CDR3 comprises 16 residues. For the CDR3, the DNA is TGTGCCAGTAGTCCAAACTGGGCAGGGGTTGTCACTGAAGCTTTCTTT. It yields the protein CASSPNWAGVVTEAFF.

This clonotype appeared many times. The chain is built from TRBV5-1 and TRBJ1-2; 8 nucleotides line up with TRBD1. CDR3 length: 14 amino acids. Germline CDR1 and CDR2: SGHRS and YFSETQ. V was clipped by 0 bases and J by 7 bases; unmatched bases: 5. CDR3 region: CASSLDGQGGGYTF. The CDR3 DNA sequence: TGCGCCAGCAGCTTGGACGGACAGGGTGGTGGCTACACCTTC.

In this sample, this clonotype turned up many times. The chain recombines TRBV20-1 with TRBJ2-1; TRBD1 matches at 7 bases. The CDR3 has 17 amino acids. The V segment lost 3 bases and the J segment 0 bases; nucleotides outside the gene matches: 11. Germline values: CDR1 DFQATT, CDR2 SNEGSKA (reference sequence). The CDR3 DNA sequence: TGCAGTGCTAGGAGGTCACAGGGGTTGAGCTCCTACAATGAGCAGTTCTTC. Encoded protein: CSARRSQGLSSYNEQFF.

This clonotype was found many times. V gene TRBV20-1 combines with J gene TRBJ2-7; 7 bases agree with TRBD2. The ends lost 5 bases at V and 0 bases at J; junction bases unmatched: 1. The CDR3 covers 12 residues. Looked up from germline, CDR1 is DFQATT and CDR2 is SNEGSKA (reference sequence). This CDR3 reads CSASSGSYEQYF. The CDR3 region has the DNA TGCAGTGCTTCTAGCGGCTCCTACGAGCAGTACTTC.

This clonotype was detected only a few times. The V call is TRBV29-1, the J call TRBJ2-3; D ambiguous. Deletions cut 7 bases from V and 0 bases from J, with 11 bases between. The CDR3 has 13 residues. The V gene's germline CDR1 is SQVTM and CDR2 ANQGSEA. CDR3 in amino acids: CSAQSTSTDTQYF. CDR3 nucleotides: TGCAGCGCCCAGTCGACTAGCACAGATACGCAGTATTTT.

This clonotype was counted at least ten times. The V call is TRBV7-2, the J call TRBJ1-3; D perhaps matches TRBD1 (5 bases). The V and J ends lost 6 bases and 4 bases respectively, with 7 bases between them. There are 12 residues in the CDR3. CDR1 is SGHTA, CDR2 FQGNSA, per germline. Written as DNA, the CDR3 is TGTGCCAGCAGGGGGCTCGGAAACACCATATATTTT. The encoded protein is CASRGLGNTIYF.

This chain joins TRBV28 and TRBJ1-2; maybe TRBD1 (6 bases). The ends were cut back, 5 bases at V and 2 bases at J, with 12 bases in the middle. The CDR3 spans 14 residues. In germline, CDR1 is MDHEN, CDR2 SYDVKM. CDR3 sequence (DNA): TGTGCCAGCAGTCAACCCGACAGGAACTATGGCTACACCTTC. Residues: CASSQPDRNYGYTF.

This clonotype was seen at least ten times. The rearrangement uses TRBV7-9 and TRBJ1-1; D remains unclear. CDR1 and CDR2 (germline): SEHNR, FQNEAQ (reference sequence). The CDR3 extends over 12 amino acids. Trimming took 2 bases from V and 8 from J, leaving 9 bases between them. The CDR3 region has the DNA TGTGCCAGCAGCTTATGGGCGAAAGAAGCTTTCTTT. Translated: CASSLWAKEAFF.

Many counts were recorded for this clonotype. V and J are TRBV12-5 and TRBJ2-7; D is unclear. The CDR3 runs to 14 residues. Trimming shortened V by 3 bases and J by 2 bases, and 11 bases separated the two germline ends. Germline CDR1 reads LGHNT; CDR2 reads FRNRAP. The CDR3: CASGFSGGTYEQYF. In nucleotides, the CDR3 is TGTGCTAGTGGTTTTTCAGGCGGCACCTACGAGCAGTACTTC.

This clonotype was seen ten or more times. The chain carries TRBV6-2 or TRBV6-3 and TRBJ2-5; possibly TRBD1 for D (6 bases). Trimming removed 7 bases at V and 2 bases at J, with 11 bases between. CDR1 is MNHEY, CDR2 SVGEGT, per germline. This CDR3 has 13 amino acids. The CDR3 nucleotides read TGTGCCAGCAAGATGACAGGTCAAGAGACCCAGTACTTC. Encoded protein: CASKMTGQETQYF.

This clonotype was detected ten times or more. The chain employs TRBV12-3 or TRBV12-4 and TRBJ1-1; 9 bases are a match to TRBD1. V lost 5 bases, J lost 4 bases, and 8 bases stayed unmatched. CDR3 length: 15 residues. The CDR3 reads CASSPGTGISTEAFF. The DNA for the CDR3 is TGTGCCAGCAGTCCAGGGACAGGGATCTCCACTGAAGCTTTCTTT.

This clonotype was detected many times. This chain joins TRBV11-2 and TRBJ1-2, with 7 bases lining up with TRBD1. The CDR3 sequence is 13 residues long. CDR1 and CDR2 (germline): SGHAT, FQNNGV. Germline trimming cut 5 bases from V and 6 bases from J; bases unmatched to any gene: 6. The CDR3 region is CASSVGQLDGYTF. The CDR3 DNA is TGTGCCAGCAGCGTGGGACAGCTAGATGGCTACACCTTC.

The V and J genes are TRBV7-2 and TRBJ2-7; D tentatively reads TRBD1 or TRBD2 (5 bases each). CDR1 is SGHTA and CDR2 is FQGNSA in the germline V gene. The CDR3 covers 15 residues. V shed 5 bases and J shed 6 bases, with 20 bases lying between them. In DNA form, the CDR3 reads TGTGCCAGCAGCCTAGAACTGGCCGGGGCCCCCGAGCAGTACTTC. Translation: CASSLELAGAPEQYF.

The sample holds many counts of this clonotype. CDR3 sequence: CASSQRAGQGTYEQYF. In DNA, the CDR3 is TGTGCCAGCAGTCAAAGGGCCGGACAGGGGACCTACGAGCAGTACTTC. The chain links TRBV12-3 or TRBV12-4 to TRBJ2-7, with TRBD1 identical over 9 bases. The CDR3 is 16 residues long. V was pared by 5 bases and J by 2 bases, with 10 bases of the junction left unmatched.